The present TCR beta chain was sequenced within a study of radiotherapy plus CTLA-4 blockade in lung cancer. Generated by immunoSEQ multiplex PCR, the TCRdb table keeps only in-frame clones and is missing some. The profile shows over 80,000 clones, around four fifths of them singletons. Ipilimumab CTLA-4 blockade and focal radiation were given to patients with chemo-refractory metastatic non-small-cell lung cancer. The V end was cut by 2 bases, the J end by 7 bases, with 11 bases between. CDR3 size: 13 residues. Germline CDR1 is ENHRY and CDR2 is SYGVKD. The specimen comprised peripheral blood, sampled from a patient treated with radiotherapy plus ipilimumab. This chain uses TRBV10-3 with TRBJ1-2; TRBD1 is a possible D gene (5 bases). This clonotype was sampled from a human donor with non-small cell lung cancer who had stable disease on radiotherapy plus ipilimumab. CDR3 sequence (DNA): TGTGCCATCAGTGAGACAGGTGACAGTGGCTACACCTTC. This sequence encodes CAISETGDSGYTF.